These 15 T cell receptor beta chains originate from one sample sequenced in a study of CD8 T cells in ankylosing spondylitis. Using its own MiXCR run on the 5' RACE reads, TCRdb lists one record per CDR3 protein. The sample shows 350,000 or so distinct CDR3 sequences, approximately 14% of them seen only once. Input material: blood, either unsorted or a sorted T cell fraction (not recorded which). The origin of the receptors is a male donor with ankylosing spondylitis or in good health (not recorded which).

J is TRBJ2-3 and V is TRBV10-3; weak D call: TRBD2 (6 bases). The CDR3 totals 15 residues. Trimming cost V 6 bases and J 6 bases, with 19 bases left between them. Germline-derived CDR1 and CDR2 are ENHRY and SYGVKD. For the CDR3, the DNA is TGTGCCATCAGCTATAGCGGAGCCCCCCCCGATACGCAGTATTTT. Translating gives CAISYSGAPPDTQYF.

This sequence joins TRBV4-1 and TRBJ2-7, with 10 bases matching TRBD2. The J segment lost 1 base and the V segment lost 3 bases, leaving 6 bases of the junction unmatched. There are 16 residues in the CDR3. Germline CDR1 MGHRA, CDR2 YSYEKL. CDR3 DNA: TGCGCCAGCAGCCAGGAGAATAGCGGGAGGTCCTACGAGCAGTACTTC. Translation gives CASSQENSGRSYEQYF.

The J gene is TRBJ1-1, the V gene TRBV19; D is unresolved. CDR3 length: 13 residues. Germline V gene lookup returns CDR1 LNHDA and CDR2 SQIVND (reference sequence). V lost 7 bases to trimming and J lost 4 bases, with 13 bases between them. DNA for the CDR3: TGTGCCAGTAACCCAGACATGGGCACTGAAGCTTTCTTT. It specifies CASNPDMGTEAFF. Variable domain in full (rest from reference TRBV19 and TRBJ1-1): DGGITQSPKYLFRKEGQNVTLSCEQNLNHDAMYWYRQDPGQGLRLIYYSQIVNDFQKGDIAEGYSVSREKKESFPLTVTSAQKNPTAFYLCASNPDMGTEAFFGQGTRLTVV.

This chain connects TRBV20-1 to TRBJ2-7, with unresolved D. V was cut by 1 base and J by 2 bases, with 9 bases left in between. The CDR3 length is 13 residues. Germline-derived CDR1 and CDR2 are DFQATT and SNEGSKA (reference sequence). CDR3 loop: CSARVGLTYEQYF. As DNA, the CDR3 is TGCAGTGCTAGAGTGGGTCTAACCTACGAGCAGTACTTC.

This clonotype showed up just a few times. In DNA form, the CDR3 reads TGCGCCAGCAGTCTCTCTCCGGGACAGGGGGCAGGGACCCAGTACTTC. This translates into CASSLSPGQGAGTQYF. This chain connects TRBV5-1 to TRBJ2-5; the match to TRBD1 covers 12 bases. Germline loops: CDR1 SGHRS, CDR2 YFSETQ. V was pared by 5 bases and J by 7 bases, with 12 bases of the junction left unmatched. CDR3 size: 16 residues.

This clonotype was observed a few times. The J gene is TRBJ2-3, the V gene TRBV5-5; TRBD1 agrees at 7 bases. This CDR3 contains 17 residues. Germline-derived CDR1 and CDR2 are SGHKS and YYEKEE (reference sequence). With V trimmed by 6 bases and J by 1 base, 14 bases remained unmatched. In DNA, the CDR3 is TGTGCCAGCAACTATTACGGTACAGGGGAAGGCACAGATACGCAGTATTTT. Amino acid sequence: CASNYYGTGEGTDTQYF.

The CDR3 bases are TGTGCCAGTAGTATTCCCGGCGCCTACGAGCAGTACTTC. This sequence encodes CASSIPGAYEQYF. The gene calls are TRBV19 and TRBJ2-7; D uncertain. Germline V gene lookup returns CDR1 LNHDA and CDR2 SQIVND (reference sequence). This CDR3 is 13 amino acids long. V shed 3 bases and J shed 2 bases, with 8 bases lying between them.

This clonotype has more than one count but fewer than ten. The CDR3: CASSQDLAGRDGYTF. CDR3 DNA: TGTGCCAGCAGCCAAGATCTTGCAGGCAGGGATGGCTACACCTTC. This chain connects TRBV3-1 to TRBJ1-2, with D perhaps TRBD1 (5 bases). Between the trimmed V and J ends, which lost 0 bases and 6 bases, there was a span of 14 bases. The CDR3 contains 15 residues. Germline CDR1 is LGHDT and CDR2 is YNNKEL (reference sequence).

V and J are TRBV4-2 and TRBJ2-7, with D unresolved. V lost 0 bases to trimming and J lost 6 bases, with 15 bases between them. The V gene's germline CDR1 is LGHNA and CDR2 YNFKEQ. There are 15 residues in the CDR3. In DNA form, the CDR3 reads TGTGCCAGCAGCCAAGATCTCGGGCATTCGTCCGAGCAGTACTTC. It translates to CASSQDLGHSSEQYF.

The gene calls are TRBV4-3 and TRBJ1-2; the D is unclear. The CDR3 is 17 amino acids. Germline assignment: CDR1 LGHNA and CDR2 YSLEER. V shed 1 base and J shed 2 bases, with 17 bases lying between them. In DNA, the CDR3 is TGCGCCAGCAGCCAAGGGCTGGCGGCGCCCTCAAACTATGGCTACACCTTC. It codes for CASSQGLAAPSNYGYTF.

The V gene is TRBV7-9, the J gene TRBJ1-5, with D possibly TRBD1 on 6 matching bases. V lost 2 bases and J lost 10, with 18 bases in between. This CDR3 has 15 residues. Germline V gene data show CDR1 as SEHNR and CDR2 as FQNEAQ (reference sequence). This CDR3 is CASSLRQKMGQPQHF. CDR3 sequence (DNA): TGTGCCAGCAGCTTAAGGCAGAAAATGGGACAACCCCAGCATTTT.

The chain links TRBV9 to TRBJ2-7; 7 nucleotides line up with TRBD1. There are 15 residues in the CDR3. V gave up 0 bases and J gave up 2 bases; unmatched junction bases: 5. Germline V CDR1 and CDR2: SGDLS, YYNGEE. The CDR3 region is CASSVGTGDAYEQYF. As DNA, the CDR3 is TGTGCCAGCAGCGTAGGGACAGGCGACGCCTACGAGCAGTACTTC.

This chain joins TRBV25-1 and TRBJ1-2, with D unresolved. The CDR3 is 12 residues long. The V and J ends lost 3 bases and 4 bases respectively, with 6 bases between them. Germline CDR1 and CDR2: MGHDK and SYGVNS. The CDR3 nucleotides are TGTGCCAGCAGTGACAGGACCTATGGCTACACCTTC. Residues: CASSDRTYGYTF.

The rearrangement links TRBV13 to TRBJ2-4, with 8 bases matching TRBD2. This CDR3 has 14 residues. Trimming cost V 4 bases and J 7 bases; bases outside gene matches: 6. Germline assignment: CDR1 PRHDT and CDR2 FYEKMQ (reference sequence). The CDR3 reads CASSSGGPGNIQYF. The CDR3 DNA reads TGTGCCAGCAGCTCGGGAGGGCCCGGCAACATTCAGTACTTC.

The chain recombines TRBV4-2 with TRBJ2-3, with 7 nucleotides matching TRBD2. Germline lookup yields CDR1 LGHNA and CDR2 YNFKEQ. The CDR3 is 16 amino acids. Trimming cost V 4 bases and J 4 bases; bases outside gene matches: 11. DNA for the CDR3: TGTGCCAGCAGCCCTTCGGGGGAGGGCCTGCCAGATACGCAGTATTTT. It is translated as CASSPSGEGLPDTQYF.